The text below deals with one T cell receptor beta chain. Antigen specificity is unknown. The source of the sample is a study of vaccination and CD4 T cells after COVID-19. Looking at the study overall: The control cultures got either a CEFX pool, an HIV-1 Nef pool, or no peptide at all.

Described treatment: roughly 10-day PBMC culture with coronavirus spike peptide pools or control peptides (ViraFEST assay). Negative-selection isolation of CD4+ T cells was performed after roughly nine days of culture. Sequencing of cultured CD4+ T cell DNA used the Oncomine TCR Beta short-read assay. Cultures of CD4+ T cells served as the source for extracting genomic DNA. MiXCR, run by TCRdb on the PCR reads, gives a single entry per CDR3 protein. Of over 9,000 distinct CDR3 sequences in the sample, 43% were seen once. The germline V and J ends were trimmed by 1 base and 2 bases, with 4 bases remaining between them. The CDR3 contains 13 residues. In germline, CDR1 is LGHNT, CDR2 FRNRAP.

The sequence was collected from a human donor who had recovered from COVID-19. V and J are TRBV12-5 and TRBJ2-3; D not resolved. Sequencing was carried out using CD4+ T cells from blood, cultured in vitro. The CDR3 loop reads CASGLDNTDTQYF. CDR3 bases: TGTGCTAGTGGTTTGGACAACACAGATACGCAGTATTTT.